Each of the 19 T cell receptor beta chains below was sequenced from the same sample in a study of beta chain features in type 1 diabetes. The authors reverse transcribed all of the isolated RNA, so sequencing captured expressed TCRB transcripts. The assay was immunoSEQ multiplex PCR, and TCRdb's table has in-frame clones only and misses some. Found here are about 410,000 clones, approximately 13% of them singletons; the top ten hold around 0.035%. Sequencing used naive CD4+ T cells from blood. The receptors were gathered from a man aged 25 to 40 in good health.

This clone was counted a few times. The rearrangement joins TRBV25-1 to TRBJ1-2; no clear D. The CDR3 is made up of 13 amino acids. The germline V gene encodes CDR1 MGHDK and CDR2 SYGVNS. V was clipped by 0 bases and J by 4 bases, with 6 bases between them. CDR3 sequence: CASSEYKAYGYTF. The CDR3 coding sequence is TGTGCCAGCAGTGAATACAAAGCCTATGGCTACACCTTC.

This clone turned up a few times. The J gene is TRBJ2-6, the V gene TRBV19, with TRBD1 matching 11 bases. CDR1 and CDR2 from the germline V gene are LNHDA and SQIVND (reference sequence). This CDR3 region has 15 residues. Losses at the gene ends were 9 bases for V and 7 bases for J; bases not matched to a gene: 8. CDR3 sequence reads: CASRSGTGGANVLTF. Written as DNA, the CDR3 is TGTGCCAGCCGGAGCGGGACAGGGGGAGCCAACGTCCTGACTTTC.

This clone was detected a few times. This sequence joins TRBV7-6 and TRBJ1-6; D unresolved. The CDR3 has 16 amino acids. From germline, CDR1 is SGHVS and CDR2 FNYEAQ. V gave up 3 bases and J gave up 3 bases, with 12 bases separating them. The CDR3 region is CASSLGSGFYNSPLHF. Written as DNA, the CDR3 is TGTGCCAGCAGCTTGGGGTCAGGTTTCTATAATTCACCCCTCCACTTT.

A few counts support this clone. V is TRBV9 and J is TRBJ1-2; the match to TRBD1 covers 8 bases. The germline gives CDR1 SGDLS, CDR2 YYNGEE. The V segment lost 0 bases and the J segment 5 bases; nucleotides outside the gene matches: 3. This CDR3 comprises 14 residues. CDR3 bases: TGTGCCAGCAGCGTAGGACAGGGGACGTATGGCTACACCTTC. Translated, it gives CASSVGQGTYGYTF.

The rearrangement links TRBV2 to TRBJ1-2; TRBD1 might be the D (5 bases). V lost 3 bases to trimming and J lost 1 base, with 9 bases between them. Germline V gene data show CDR1 as SNHLY and CDR2 as FYNNEI. CDR3 length: 14 amino acids. CDR3 bases: TGTGCCAGCAGTGATCGGGACGGTAACTATGGCTACACCTTC. Its translation: CASSDRDGNYGYTF.

The chain is built from TRBV19 and TRBJ1-1; weak D call: TRBD1 (5 bases). Germline CDR1 and CDR2: LNHDA and SQIVND (reference sequence). This CDR3 spans 13 amino acids. V lost 2 bases and J lost 8, with 12 bases in between. CDR3: CASSINRRDEAFF. CDR3 DNA sequence: TGTGCCAGTAGTATAAACCGACGGGACGAAGCTTTCTTT.

This clone was counted a few times. The genes are TRBV7-8 and TRBJ2-5; D is perhaps TRBD2 (6 bases). Germline values: CDR1 SGHVS, CDR2 FQNEAQ. The CDR3 consists of 15 residues. V shed 5 bases and J shed 1 base, with 14 bases lying between them. The CDR3 spells CASSQLAGSQETQYF. The CDR3, as DNA: TGTGCCAGCAGCCAACTCGCCGGGAGCCAAGAGACCCAGTACTTC.

This clone was counted only a few times. The rearrangement joins TRBV9 to TRBJ1-1; 7 bases agree with TRBD1. CDR1 is SGDLS, CDR2 YYNGEE, per germline. CDR3 length: 15 residues. Trimming removed 3 bases from V and 5 bases from J; junction bases left unmatched: 10. CDR3 sequence (DNA): TGTGCCAGCAGCGGAAAACAGGGGATTGGGACTGAAGCTTTCTTT. As protein: CASSGKQGIGTEAFF.

V gene TRBV7-2 combines with J gene TRBJ2-1; D may be TRBD1 or TRBD2 (5 bases each). V lost 5 bases and J 0 bases, leaving 8 bases between the germline ends. CDR1 is SGHTA, CDR2 FQGNSA, per germline. The CDR3 covers 14 residues. The CDR3 nucleotides are TGTGCCAGCAGCGGGGGATTCTCCTACAATGAGCAGTTCTTC. Translation: CASSGGFSYNEQFF.

This clone has just a few counts. The V call is TRBV7-9, the J call TRBJ1-1, with a tentative D call TRBD1 (6 bases). Germline V gene lookup returns CDR1 SEHNR and CDR2 FQNEAQ (reference sequence). The CDR3 covers 13 residues. Trimming took off 5 bases at V and 6 bases at J, with 13 bases between the two ends. DNA for the CDR3: TGTGCCAGCAGCAGATTGACAGGTCCTGAAGCTTTCTTT. This gives the protein CASSRLTGPEAFF.

With respect to this clone: The sample carries other DNA sequences with the same CDR3. The CDR3 DNA reads as TGTGCCTGGAGTGCGAGCTCTGGAAACACCATATATTTT. Encoded protein: CAWSASSGNTIYF. The V gene is TRBV30, the J gene TRBJ1-3; unclear D gene. Trimming pared 1 base from V and 0 bases from J, leaving 4 bases between. CDR3 size: 13 residues. Germline lookup yields CDR1 GTSNPN and CDR2 SVGIG (reference sequence).

This clone has just a few counts. The rearrangement joins TRBV5-4 to TRBJ2-7; 10 positions match TRBD2. CDR3 length equals 15 residues. V lost 4 bases, J lost 3 bases, and 7 bases stayed unmatched. Germline CDR1 SGHNT, CDR2 YYREEE (reference sequence). CDR3 nucleotides: TGTGCCAGCAGCCCAGGGACTAGCGCGAACTACGAGCAGTACGTC. It codes for CASSPGTSANYEQYV.

V gene TRBV5-4 combines with J gene TRBJ2-2; D is perhaps TRBD2 (5 bases). Germline values: CDR1 SGHNT, CDR2 YYREEE (reference sequence). The CDR3 is 15 residues long. V was clipped by 5 bases and J by 2 bases, with 13 bases between them. The CDR3 loop is CASSSGLGNTGELFF. Here the CDR3 DNA reads TGTGCCAGCAGTTCAGGACTGGGAAACACCGGGGAGCTGTTTTTT.

The V call is TRBV9, the J call TRBJ2-1, with D possibly being TRBD2 (5 bases). Deletions cut 3 bases from V and 4 bases from J, with 14 bases between. The CDR3 is 15 residues long. Germline-derived CDR1 and CDR2 are SGDLS and YYNGEE. CDR3 DNA sequence: TGTGCCAGCAGCGAGACTACACGTCAATACAATGAGCAGTTCTTC. As protein: CASSETTRQYNEQFF.

This clone has a single count. The chain is built from TRBV19 and TRBJ2-4; perhaps TRBD2 as D (5 bases). The length of the CDR3 is 13 residues. Trimming removed 2 bases from V and 12 bases from J, with 14 bases in between. Per germline, CDR1 LNHDA and CDR2 SQIVND (reference sequence). The CDR3 DNA follows: TGTGCCAGTAGTATATCTCCCGGGAAGGGTCAGTACTTC. Protein product: CASSISPGKGQYF.

This clone turned up a few times. The chain links TRBV11-2 to TRBJ2-5; D is uncertain. CDR3 length equals 11 residues. V was cut by 6 bases and J by 4 bases, with 6 bases left in between. In germline, CDR1 is SGHAT, CDR2 FQNNGV. CDR3: CASRVGETQYF. In DNA form, the CDR3 reads TGTGCCAGCAGAGTCGGAGAGACCCAGTACTTC.

The genes are TRBV18 and TRBJ2-5; D is perhaps TRBD2 (6 bases). Trimming took off 2 bases at V and 5 bases at J, with 15 bases between the two ends. The CDR3 has 15 residues. Germline V gene sequence: CDR1 KGHSH, CDR2 LQKENI. Written as DNA, the CDR3 is TGTGCCAGCTCACCATCCATTAGCGGTCGGGAGACCCAGTACTTC. This sequence encodes CASSPSISGRETQYF.

This clone has only a few counts. The chain combines TRBV7-2 with TRBJ2-7; D remains unclear. Germline loops: CDR1 SGHTA, CDR2 FQGNSA. V was shortened by 1 base and J by 6 bases, with 1 base between the two germline ends. The length of the CDR3 is 10 residues. CDR3 sequence (DNA): TGTGCCAGCAGCTTAGGCGAGCAGTACGTC. It yields the protein CASSLGEQYV.

The genes are TRBV4-3 and TRBJ2-4, with D perhaps being TRBD1 or TRBD2 (5 bases each). V shed 4 bases and J shed 6 bases, with 13 bases lying between them. Germline V CDR1 and CDR2: LGHNA, YSLEER. This CDR3 is built from 14 residues. The CDR3 DNA reads TGCGCCAGCAGCCCCGGGACGGTGGGAAACATTCAGTACTTC. Protein: CASSPGTVGNIQYF.